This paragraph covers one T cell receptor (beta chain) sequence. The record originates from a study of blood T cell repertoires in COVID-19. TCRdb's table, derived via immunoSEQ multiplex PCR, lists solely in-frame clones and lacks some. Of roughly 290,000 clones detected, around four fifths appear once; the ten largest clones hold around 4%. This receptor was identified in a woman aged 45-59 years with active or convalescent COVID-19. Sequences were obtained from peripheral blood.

The DNA of the CDR3 is TGCGCCAGCAGCTTTGACGGACTACAGTACACTGAAGCTTTCTTT. Its translation: CASSFDGLQYTEAFF. The chain recombines TRBV5-1 with TRBJ1-1; unclear D gene. V was cut by 2 bases and J by 3 bases, with 14 bases left in between. CDR1 SGHRS and CDR2 YFSETQ come from the germline V gene. The CDR3 consists of 15 residues.